This T cell receptor (beta chain) was recovered during a study of graft-versus-host responses after intestinal transplantation. General study findings and limits: GvH clones detected in recipient marrow included some appearing first in ileum or blood. Researchers found peak circulating GvH clone levels linked to early post-transplant HvG declines. When patients had graft-donor T cell macrochimerism, their allografts held high graft-versus-host to host-versus-graft clonal ratios.

Turning to this clone: Its antigen remains unknown.

V was cut by 4 bases and J by 6 bases, with 16 bases left in between. The CDR3 runs 15 residues. Per germline, CDR1 SNHLY and CDR2 FYNNEI. The data were produced by immunoSEQ multiplex PCR, yet TCRdb's version contains in-frame clones alone and is incomplete. Among about 120,000 clones listed, 93% were seen once. The material was unstimulated CD8+ T cells sorted from spleen or lymph node cells, obtained before transplant. This sequence joins TRBV2 and TRBJ2-1, with D tentatively TRBD1 (6 bases). The clonotype was recovered from a human donor who was the organ donor for an intestinal transplant. The CDR3 coding sequence is TGTGCCAGCAGTGGATCCGGACAGTACGGCAATGAGCAGTTCTTC. Encoded protein: CASSGSGQYGNEQFF.